This T cell receptor beta chain was sequenced during a study of molecular identifiers for immune sequencing clone quantification. Overall study results and limits: Effector cells kept over 98% of their molecules in clones above 20 RNA copies, while naive cells kept under 1% there.

Investigators produced naive CD8 libraries from approximately 20,000 to 1,000,000 sorted cells, drawing on 10%, 30% or 50% RNA. Sorted naive CD8 T cells were those defined as CD8+CD4-CCR7+CD45RA+. TCRdb re-called the PCR reads with MiXCR, one entry per CDR3 protein. Among around 480,000 distinct CDR3 sequences listed, about 25% were seen once. Notes on this clonotype: Its specificity is not known.

The CDR3 covers 14 residues. Trimming shortened V by 4 bases and J by 6 bases, and 15 bases separated the two germline ends. CDR1 is MNHEY, CDR2 SVGAGI, per germline. This clonotype was obtained from a human donor in good health. Some libraries in this study had Jurkat cell RNA spiked in. The V call is TRBV6-5, the J call TRBJ1-1; weak D call: TRBD1 (5 bases). Sequenced sample: naive CD8+ T cells from blood, with Jurkat cell RNA spiked in. As to subset: FACS-sorted CD8+CD4-CCR7+CD45RA+ naive T cells. In DNA form, the CDR3 reads TGTGCCAGCAGTTGCTCGGGGTTGGGGGCTGAAGCTTTCTTT. This sequence encodes CASSCSGLGAEAFF.